Detailed here is one T cell receptor beta chain. No antigen is known for it. The data originate from a study of shared clonotypes between healthy human individuals. Findings of the study overall: Inspection by rarefaction showed sorted-subset sequencing to be incomplete despite large depth.

Sequencing was at deep level. Profiling relied on immunoSEQ multiplex PCR, and the TCRdb table lists in-frame clones only, not all of them. The table has some 240,000 clones, 65% seen once. Germline CDR1 is MDHEN and CDR2 is SYDVKM. Trimming took off 0 bases at V and 0 bases at J, with 6 bases between the two ends. This CDR3 has 16 amino acids. Donors comprised only Caucasian adults living in Nashville, Tennessee. The specimen was memory CD4+ T cells sorted from blood. Subset noted: CD45RA-negative fraction. This chain connects TRBV28 to TRBJ2-6; D is possibly TRBD2 (6 bases). The clonotype comes from a man aged 25-45 years in good health. Written as DNA, the CDR3 is TGTGCCAGCAGTTTATGGGGGGGCTCTGGGGCCAACGTCCTGACTTTC. It translates to CASSLWGGSGANVLTF.